This T cell receptor (beta chain) was recorded in a study of T cell repertoires in cytomegalovirus infection. One entry per CDR3 protein results from TCRdb running MiXCR on the reads. The sample yields about 490,000 distinct CDR3 sequences, 16% seen once. At least ten counts were recorded for this clonotype. V was shortened by 2 bases and J by 5 bases, with 10 bases between the two germline ends. Germline assignment: CDR1 MNHEY and CDR2 SVGEGT. The CDR3 contains 14 residues. The clonotype originates from a human donor in good health (CMV status not recorded). Some clones in this sample may be carry-over from other donors' samples. This rearrangement joins TRBV6-2 or TRBV6-3 to TRBJ2-1; D gene uncertain. Sequenced: CD8+ T cells from PBMCs. In nucleotides, the CDR3 is TGTGCCAGCAGTTACCCAGTTAAAAACAATGAGCAGTTCTTC. It is translated as CASSYPVKNNEQFF.